A selection of T cell receptor beta chains follows, all from one sample in a study of shared clonotypes between healthy human individuals. Profiled with immunoSEQ multiplex PCR; TCRdb holds only in-frame clones, not every one. The table shows approximately 2,300,000 clones, with around 93% occurring only once. The specimen was naive CD4+ T cells from PBMCs. The receptors shown here come from a young man in good health. Some clones in this sample may be carry-over from other donors' samples. Each CDR3 is given with its conserved first and last residue. The order of the fields is clone size, D gene, J gene, V gene, CDR3 DNA, CDR3 protein. The D gene is left open where the match is weak. Clone size appears in some rows only: once, few, many, or a class for an expanded clone.

>few|TRBD2|TRBJ2-1|TRBV19
TGTGCCAGTAAATCGGATAGCGGGAGATCGGAGCAGTTCTTC
CASKSDSGRSEQFF
>.|TRBD1|TRBJ2-7|TRBV5-5
TGTGCCAGCAGCAATAGACAGGGCCCCTACGAGCAGTACTTC
CASSNRQGPYEQYF
>.|.|TRBJ2-7|TRBV6-5
TGTGCCAGCAGTTACAGGGGCTCCTACGAGCAGTACTTC
CASSYRGSYEQYF
>.|.|TRBJ2-2|TRBV11-3
TGTGCCAGCAGCCGAGGGGTAGGGGCCAACACCGGGGAGCTGTTTTTT
CASSRGVGANTGELFF
>.|TRBD1|TRBJ1-2|TRBV7-9
TGTGCCAGCAGCCCAAGACAGGGGAGTGGTGGCTACACCTTC
CASSPRQGSGGYTF
>.|.|TRBJ1-3|TRBV28
TGTGCCAGCAGCAACCGGGACCCCGATGGAAACACCATATATTTT
CASSNRDPDGNTIYF
>.|.|TRBJ2-1|TRBV7-9
TGTGCCAGCAGCTTAGTTGGGGGTCAGGTTGGGTACAATGAGCAGTTCTTC
CASSLVGGQVGYNEQFF
>.|.|TRBJ2-7|TRBV7-9
TGTGCCAGCAGCCCATCGGACGGAGAATCCTACGAGCAGTACTTC
CASSPSDGESYEQYF
>.|TRBD1|TRBJ2-7|TRBV28
TGTGCCAGCAGTTCTAGGACAGGGGGCTACGAGCAGTACTTC
CASSSRTGGYEQYF
>.|.|TRBJ1-2|TRBV6-1
TGTGCCAGCAGTGAAAATATTCTGACTAACTATGGCTACACCTTC
CASSENILTNYGYTF
>.|TRBD1|TRBJ1-2|TRBV7-3
TGTGCCAGCAGCTCCCAGGGGACAGAGGGCTACACCTTC
CASSSQGTEGYTF
>.|.|TRBJ2-6|TRBV20-1
TGCAGTGCTGGTTCAGCCAACGTCCTGACTTTC
CSAGSANVLTF
>once|TRBD2|TRBJ2-1|TRBV7-3
TGTGCCAGCAGCGGGGGACTAGCAGTTTACAATGAGCAGTTCTTC
CASSGGLAVYNEQFF
>.|.|TRBJ1-1|TRBV9
TGTGCCAGCAGCCGGGTGAACACTGAAGCTTTCTTT
CASSRVNTEAFF
>.|TRBD1|TRBJ2-2|TRBV2
TGTGCCAGCAGACTAGACAGGGGGCTCGCCGGGGAGCTGTTTTTT
CASRLDRGLAGELFF
>.|.|TRBJ1-3|TRBV5-1
TGCGCCAGCAGCTTGTTTCAGGGAGGATCTGGAAACACCATATATTTT
CASSLFQGGSGNTIYF
>.|TRBD1|TRBJ2-5|TRBV5-1
TGCGCCAGCAGCTTGGTATCAGGGGGCCAAGAGACCCAGTACTTC
CASSLVSGGQETQYF